Detailed here is one TCR beta chain. The CDR3 length is 14 residues. V lost 0 bases and J lost 5, with 11 bases in between. This record comes from a study of blood T cell repertoires in COVID-19. Original processing methods: Reference gene primer amplification yielded estimated nucleated cell counts. Profiling relied on immunoSEQ multiplex PCR, and the TCRdb table lists in-frame clones only, not all of them. The V and J calls and the clone size are those of that table, but D and trimming were determined from the DNA. The sample records about 310,000 clones, 89% being singletons. This clonotype was obtained from a man in his fifties or sixties who had recovered from COVID-19. The sample taken for sequencing was PBMCs or T cells enriched from blood (not recorded which). The chain is built from TRBV5-3 and TRBJ2-5; no reliable D call. TRBV5-3 is flagged as an ORF with uncertain function. CDR3 protein: CARSLDGPGETQYF. The CDR3 DNA follows: TGTGCCAGAAGCTTGGATGGCCCCGGGGAGACCCAGTACTTC.